This TCR beta chain originates from a study of vaccination effects on CD4 cells after COVID-19. General observations from the study: Clones induced by infection and by vaccine showed marked clonal contraction late after vaccination.

CD4+ T cells specific for antigen were expanded with viral peptide pools by the ViraFEST assay before sequencing. The authors isolated CD4+ T cells after around 11 days of culture. The authors exchanged half the medium for IL-2 medium on days 3 and 7. This CDR3 has 14 residues. The V and J ends lost 4 bases and 4 bases respectively, with 14 bases between them. CDR1 is SGDLS, CDR2 YYNGEE, per germline. This clone was observed once. Its antigen is unidentified. Clones were sequenced by immunoSEQ multiplex PCR, and TCRdb holds only the in-frame ones, with some missing. The sample includes over 50,000 clones, roughly 81% of them seen just once.

The J gene is TRBJ1-1, the V gene TRBV9, with D possibly matching TRBD1 (5 bases). The sample was CD4+ T cells from PBMCs cultured with HCoV-229E spike peptides, taken before COVID-19 vaccination. The source of this sequence is a human donor who received a COVID-19 vaccine. Here the CDR3 reads CASSPGGKPTEAFF. CDR3 nucleotides: TGTGCCAGCAGCCCTGGGGGGAAGCCCACTGAAGCTTTCTTT. The complete variable domain, with remaining parts taken from reference TRBV9 and TRBJ1-1, reads DSGVTQTPKHLITATGQRVTLRCSPRSGDLSVYWYQQSLDQGLQFLIQYYNGEERAKGNILERFSAQQFPDLHSELNLSSLELGDSALYFCASSPGGKPTEAFFGQGTRLTVV.